The 8 T cell receptor beta chains below all came from one sample that was sequenced in a study of CXCR3-negative and CXCR3-positive naive CD8 T cells. Study conclusions and caveats: Hydrophobicity of TRB CDR3s was greater in CXCR3-positive naive cells than in CXCR3-negative naive cells.

Their antigens are not known. It was by 5' RACE with UMI labels that the TRB cDNA libraries were prepared. TCRdb re-called the 5' RACE reads; one entry per CDR3 protein, DNA not given. The repertoire table contains approximately 100,000 distinct CDR3 sequences. The sample taken for sequencing was naive CXCR3+ CD8+ T cells from blood. Indicated subset: CD45RO-CCR7+CD27+CD95- naive CD8+ T cells expressing CXCR3 (TNR3+). The receptor source for this set is a human donor in good health. Some clones in this sample may be carry-over from other donors' samples.

The chain joins TRBV28 to TRBJ2-5; TCRdb's D call, TRBD1, is unchecked because there is no DNA. The V gene's germline CDR1 is MDHEN and CDR2 SYDVKM. The CDR3 length is 14 residues. CDR3 sequence reads: CASSRQGVWETQYF.

The genes are TRBV19 and TRBJ2-1; TCRdb reports TRBD1, a call that lacks DNA to check it against. CDR1 and CDR2 from the germline V gene are LNHDA and SQIVND (reference sequence). The CDR3 contains 15 residues. The CDR3 sequence is CASSEGGRSYNEQFF.

The V gene is TRBV20-1, the J gene TRBJ2-1; the D call of TRBD2 rests on TCRdb alone, since no DNA is present to check it. The CDR3 has 16 amino acids. Germline V CDR1 and CDR2: DFQATT, SNEGSKA (reference sequence). CDR3 sequence reads: CSATIPGLAGDNEQFF.

The chain has TRBV4-3 and TRBJ2-5. The CDR3 has 14 amino acids. Looked up from germline, CDR1 is LGHNA and CDR2 is YSLEER. This CDR3 is CASSQELFQETQYF.

The chain employs TRBV7-8 and TRBJ2-7; TCRdb's assignment of TRBD2 cannot be checked, as there is no DNA. This CDR3 region has 16 residues. CDR1 is SGHVS and CDR2 is FQNEAQ in the germline V gene. The CDR3 spells CASSPLGGGTSYEQYF.

The rearrangement links TRBV7-6 to TRBJ2-7; TCRdb picks TRBD1, but there is no DNA to check that call. CDR3 length: 15 amino acids. Germline V CDR1 and CDR2: SGHVS, FNYEAQ. CDR3: CASSSPMGASYEQYF.

This chain uses TRBV7-2 with TRBJ2-7; TCRdb lists TRBD1, though no DNA is available to test this call. Germline CDR1 SGHTA, CDR2 FQGNSA. This CDR3 has 13 amino acids. This CDR3 reads CASSWGQAYEQYF. Full variable domain (missing parts from reference TRBV7-2 and TRBJ2-7): GAGVSQSPSNKVTEKGKDVELRCDPISGHTALYWYRQSLGQGLEFLIYFQGNSAPDKSGLPSDRFSAERTGGSVSTLTIQRTQQEDSAVYLCASSWGQAYEQYFGPGTRLTVT.

The V and J genes are TRBV7-9 and TRBJ2-5; lacking DNA, the TRBD1 call made by TCRdb goes unchecked. Germline CDR1 and CDR2: SEHNR and FQNEAQ (reference sequence). The CDR3 is made up of 15 amino acids. The CDR3 reads CASSRGRLIQETQYF.